These T cell receptor beta chains were read from a single sample in a study of blood T cell repertoires in COVID-19. Here immunoSEQ multiplex PCR was the method, and the copy in TCRdb shows in-frame clones only, minus some. Altogether 70,000 or so clones are present, about 88% being singletons, with the ten largest covering around 1.5%. The specimen sequenced was peripheral blood. The receptors here all came from a human donor in a cohort sampled during active COVID-19. Both conserved end residues are part of each CDR3. The D gene is left open where the match is weak. The size field is filled for only some rows; it gives once, few, many or a size class.

cdr3_aa cdr3_nt cdr3_length v_call clone_size d_call j_call
CASSMYGNLNTEAFF TGTGCCAGTAGTATGTACGGGAATCTGAACACTGAAGCTTTCTTT 15 TRBV19 - - TRBJ1-1
CAALGLNTDTQYF TGTGCCGCCTTAGGACTAAACACAGATACGCAGTATTTT 13 TRBV2 - - TRBJ2-3
CASSERTDTQYF TGTGCCAGCAGCGAGAGGACAGATACGCAGTATTTT 12 TRBV6-2/TRBV6-3 - - TRBJ2-3
CASSEGLGETQYF TGCGCCAGCAGTGAGGGACTAGGAGAGACCCAGTACTTC 13 TRBV10-1 - TRBD2 TRBJ2-5
CASSSTSGSEAFF TGCGCCAGCAGCTCGACCTCCGGGTCTGAAGCTTTCTTT 13 TRBV5-1 - - TRBJ1-1
CASSPIEGLRGYTF TGTGCCAGCAGCCCTATAGAAGGACTAAGGGGCTACACCTTC 14 TRBV28 - - TRBJ1-2
CASSLLAGAADTQYF TGTGCCAGCAGCCTACTAGCGGGAGCCGCAGATACGCAGTATTTT 15 TRBV6-4 - TRBD2 TRBJ2-3
CSHRTGPSGYTF TGCAGTCATCGGACAGGGCCGTCTGGCTACACCTTC 12 TRBV29-1 once TRBD1 TRBJ1-2
CASSQEAGRAYGYTF TGTGCCAGCAGCCAAGAGGCAGGGCGTGCCTATGGCTACACCTTC 15 TRBV14 - - TRBJ1-2
CASSLEEYVEQFF TGTGCCAGCAGCTTGGAGGAGTACGTTGAGCAGTTCTTC 13 TRBV7-9 - - TRBJ2-1
CASSPRQRYEQYF TGTGCCAGCAGCCCCAGGCAACGCTACGAGCAGTACTTC 13 TRBV7-9 - - TRBJ2-7
CATSLGGRDGYTF TGTGCCACCAGTCTCGGGGGAAGGGATGGCTACACCTTC 13 TRBV24-1 - - TRBJ1-2
CATPPPRWSRGYTF TGTGCCACTCCCCCCCCGCGGTGGTCGCGGGGCTACACCTTC 14 TRBV27 - - TRBJ1-2
CASSLSGTSGSPAGELFF TGCGCCAGCAGCTTGTCCGGGACTAGCGGGAGTCCCGCCGGGGAGCTGTTTTTT 18 TRBV5-1 - TRBD2 TRBJ2-2
CASSLGVQGETQYF TGTGCCAGCAGTTTAGGAGTACAGGGCGAGACCCAGTACTTC 14 TRBV27 - - TRBJ2-5
CASSFRQFETQYF TGTGCCAGCAGCTTTAGACAGTTCGAGACCCAGTACTTC 13 TRBV7-9 - - TRBJ2-5
CASSLGQSSYNEQFF TGTGCCAGCAGCTTGGGACAGAGCTCCTACAATGAGCAGTTCTTC 15 TRBV5-6 - - TRBJ2-1
CAISEGAGAVGEKLFF TGTGCCATCAGTGAGGGGGCAGGCGCGGTGGGTGAAAAACTGTTTTTT 16 TRBV10-3 - - TRBJ1-4
CATSDSPRTGTETQYF TGTGCCACCAGTGATTCCCCCCGGACAGGGACAGAGACCCAGTACTTC 16 TRBV24-1 - TRBD1 TRBJ2-5
CASSWGQNTDTQYF TGTGCCAGCAGCTGGGGGCAGAACACAGATACGCAGTATTTT 14 TRBV7-9 - - TRBJ2-3
CASSIDLGRANRVDTQYF TGTGCCAGTAGTATAGATCTCGGGAGGGCCAACCGGGTCGATACGCAGTATTTT 18 TRBV19 few TRBD2 TRBJ2-3
CASSSGLAGGDAETQYF TGTGCCAGCAGTTCAGGACTAGCGGGAGGAGACGCAGAGACCCAGTACTTC 17 TRBV27 - TRBD2 TRBJ2-5
CASSRTRNTEAFF TGTGCCAGCAGCCGCACAAGGAACACTGAAGCTTTCTTT 13 TRBV7-9 once - TRBJ1-1
CATSRDYSGGNTIYF TGTGCCACCAGCAGAGATTATTCGGGAGGAAACACCATATATTTT 15 TRBV15 - - TRBJ1-3
CASTESRWSSYEQYF TGTGCCAGCACCGAAAGTAGGTGGAGCTCCTACGAGCAGTACTTC 15 TRBV6-5 - - TRBJ2-7
CASSPSGQGEETQYF TGTGCCAGCAGCCCCTCGGGGCAGGGGGAAGAGACCCAGTACTTC 15 TRBV4-2 - TRBD1 TRBJ2-5
CASSSLRGGANSPLHF TGTGCCAGCAGTTCCCTCCGGGGGGGGGCGAATTCACCCCTCCACTTT 16 TRBV28 - - TRBJ1-6
CASDPSGTDTQYF TGTGCCAGTGACCCTAGCGGCACAGATACGCAGTATTTT 13 TRBV19 - - TRBJ2-3
CASSPLRSTGELFF TGTGCCAGCTCACCACTGAGGAGCACCGGGGAGCTGTTTTTT 14 TRBV18 - - TRBJ2-2
CASSIDQGAVAQFF TGTGCCAGTAGTATAGATCAGGGGGCCGTGGCCCAGTTCTTC 14 TRBV19 - TRBD1 TRBJ2-1
CASSPLQGANTGELFF TGTGCCAGCTCACCACTCCAGGGGGCAAACACCGGGGAGCTGTTTTTT 16 TRBV18 - TRBD1 TRBJ2-2
CASSFSGNQPQHF TGCGCCAGCAGTTTTTCAGGCAATCAGCCCCAGCATTTT 13 TRBV5-1 - - TRBJ1-5
CGTRQGAQSYNEQFF TGTGGTACCAGACAAGGGGCGCAGTCTTACAATGAGCAGTTCTTC 15 TRBV27 - - TRBJ2-1
CASRVGSSYEQYF TGCGCCAGCCGAGTAGGGAGCTCCTACGAGCAGTACTTC 13 TRBV5-1 - - TRBJ2-7
CASSLQLGQGAEAFF TGCGCCAGCAGCTTGCAACTCGGACAGGGGGCTGAAGCTTTCTTT 15 TRBV5-1 - TRBD1 TRBJ1-1
CASSLGSAGGPMGEQFF TGTGCCAGCAGCTTAGGGTCCGCGGGAGGGCCCATGGGTGAGCAGTTCTTC 17 TRBV7-2 - TRBD2 TRBJ2-1
CASSQATVNYGYTF TGTGCCAGCAGCCAAGCAACGGTTAACTATGGCTACACCTTC 14 TRBV3-1/TRBV3-2 - - TRBJ1-2
CASSTRSSYEQYF TGTGCCAGCAGTACTAGAAGCTCCTACGAGCAGTACTTC 13 TRBV12-3/TRBV12-4 - - TRBJ2-7
CASSLGGVTDTQYF TGTGCCAGCAGCTTAGGGGGAGTCACAGATACGCAGTATTTT 14 TRBV7-2 - - TRBJ2-3
CASSSGLARSYEQYF TGTGCCAGCAGTTCCGGACTAGCTCGCTCCTACGAGCAGTACTTC 15 TRBV6-6 - TRBD2 TRBJ2-7
CASSDGQGYNSPLHF TGTGCCAGCAGCGACGGACAGGGCTATAATTCACCCCTCCACTTT 15 TRBV5-6 - TRBD1 TRBJ1-6
CATSRGLSGTDNEKLFF TGTGCCACCAGCAGAGGACTCTCCGGGACAGATAATGAAAAACTGTTTTTT 17 TRBV15 once TRBD1 TRBJ1-4
CASSPPLSSYNEQFF TGTGCCAGCTCACCACCCCTATCCTCCTACAATGAGCAGTTCTTC 15 TRBV18 - - TRBJ2-1
CASSPGVSGSTDTQYF TGTGCCAGCAGCCCTGGGGTTAGCGGGAGCACAGATACGCAGTATTTT 16 TRBV7-7 - TRBD2 TRBJ2-3
CASSPRGPGYEQYF TGTGCCAGCAGCCCTAGGGGCCCTGGCTACGAGCAGTACTTC 14 TRBV14 once - TRBJ2-7
CASSSQGTNEKLFF TGTGCCAGCAGCTCACAGGGTACTAATGAAAAACTGTTTTTT 14 TRBV7-6 - - TRBJ1-4
CASSQGGVHSYEQYF TGTGCCAGCAGCCAGGGAGGGGTCCACTCCTACGAGCAGTACTTC 15 TRBV6-6 - TRBD2 TRBJ2-7
CASSFGTSVDTQYF TGTGCCAGCAGCTTCGGGACTAGCGTAGATACGCAGTATTTT 14 TRBV7-2 - TRBD2 TRBJ2-3
CASSVAGVEWSSYNEQFF TGTGCCAGCAGCGTAGCGGGGGTGGAGTGGAGCTCCTACAATGAGCAGTTCTTC 18 TRBV9 - - TRBJ2-1
CASSVAGSPDTQYF TGTGCCAGCAGCGTAGCGGGATCCCCAGATACGCAGTATTTT 14 TRBV9 - - TRBJ2-3
CAWNRGGPAYTGHTTDTQYF TGTGCCTGGAATCGGGGAGGGCCGGCCTACACGGGACACACTACAGATACGCAGTATTTT 20 TRBV30 - - TRBJ2-3
CASSQASGPGETQYF TGTGCCAGCAGCCAAGCTTCAGGGCCTGGGGAGACCCAGTACTTC 15 TRBV3-1/TRBV3-2 - - TRBJ2-5
CASSEQLASYNEQFF TGTGCCAGCAGTGAACAGCTAGCTTCCTACAATGAGCAGTTCTTC 15 TRBV6-1 few - TRBJ2-1